Described below is a single T cell receptor (beta chain) sequence and its context. Its antigen remains unidentified. A junction end diverges from the germline sequence, so it may reflect a read error. PCR was performed a second time for about 7 to 12 cycles using a sample-barcoded 5' primer and a J-beta primer mix. TCRdb reprocessed the 5' RACE reads with MiXCR, giving one entry per CDR3 protein. Found here are some 920,000 distinct CDR3 sequences, 51% of them singletons; the top ten hold about 22%. The sample comes from a study of blood T cells in healthy people across ages. Isolated PBMCs totaled at least 7 million in each sample. General study findings and limits: Diversity was higher, and naive CD4+ cells more numerous, in long-lived donors than in aged donors. The study found TCR beta diversity correlated strongly with naive T cell percentage.

Germline CDR1 reads MGHRA; CDR2 reads YSYEKL. The CDR3 sequence is 17 residues long. The chain links TRBV4-1 to TRBJ2-5, with D tentatively TRBD1 or TRBD2 (5 bases each). This receptor was taken from a woman aged 55-69 years in good health. The sample taken for sequencing was blood. CDR3 coding DNA: TGCGCCAGCAGCCAATCCTGGGGCGGAGGACCTCAAGAGTCCCAGTACTTC. Amino acids: CASSQSWGGGPQESQYF.